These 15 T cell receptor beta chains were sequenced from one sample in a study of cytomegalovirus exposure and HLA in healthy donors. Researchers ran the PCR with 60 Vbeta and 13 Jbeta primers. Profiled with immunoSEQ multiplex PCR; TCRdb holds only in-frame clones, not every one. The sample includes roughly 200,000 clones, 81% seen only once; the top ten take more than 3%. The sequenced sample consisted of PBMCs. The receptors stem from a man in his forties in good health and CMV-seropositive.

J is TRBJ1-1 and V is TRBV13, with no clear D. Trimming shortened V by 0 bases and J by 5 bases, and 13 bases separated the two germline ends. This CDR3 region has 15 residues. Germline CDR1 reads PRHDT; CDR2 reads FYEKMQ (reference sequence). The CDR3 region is CASSLGRTRLTEAFF. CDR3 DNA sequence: TGTGCCAGCAGCTTAGGTCGCACCAGGCTTACTGAAGCTTTCTTT.

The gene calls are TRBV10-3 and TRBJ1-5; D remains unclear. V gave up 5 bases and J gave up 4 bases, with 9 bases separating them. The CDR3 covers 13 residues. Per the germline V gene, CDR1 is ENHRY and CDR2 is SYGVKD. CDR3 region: CAISFSENQPQHF. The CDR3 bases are TGTGCCATCAGTTTCAGCGAAAATCAGCCCCAGCATTTT.

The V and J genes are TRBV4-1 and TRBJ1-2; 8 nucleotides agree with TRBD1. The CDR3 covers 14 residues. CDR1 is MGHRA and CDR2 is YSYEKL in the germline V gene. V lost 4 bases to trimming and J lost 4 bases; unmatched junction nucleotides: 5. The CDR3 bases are TGCGCCAGCAGCCGAGACAGGGGTGGCTATGGCTACACCTTC. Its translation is CASSRDRGGYGYTF.

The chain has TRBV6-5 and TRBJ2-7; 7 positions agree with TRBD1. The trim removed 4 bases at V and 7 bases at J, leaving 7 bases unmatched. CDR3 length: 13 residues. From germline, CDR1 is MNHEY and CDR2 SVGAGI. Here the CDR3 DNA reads TGTGCCAGCAGTTCGACAGGGATTTGGGAGCAGTACTTC. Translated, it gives CASSSTGIWEQYF.

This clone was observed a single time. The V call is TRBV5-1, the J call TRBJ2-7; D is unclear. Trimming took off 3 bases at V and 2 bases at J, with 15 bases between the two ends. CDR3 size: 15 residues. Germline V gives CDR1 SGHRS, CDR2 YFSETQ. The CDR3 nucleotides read TGCGCCAGCAGCTCAGACGCCACTACCGCCTACGAGCAGTACTTC. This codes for CASSSDATTAYEQYF.

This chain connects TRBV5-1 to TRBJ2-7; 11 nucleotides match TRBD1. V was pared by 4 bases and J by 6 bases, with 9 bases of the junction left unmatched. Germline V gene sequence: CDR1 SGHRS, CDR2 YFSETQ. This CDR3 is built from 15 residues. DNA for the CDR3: TGCGCCAGCAGCGCCGGGACAGGGGGTTGGGGCGAGCAGTACTTC. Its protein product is CASSAGTGGWGEQYF.

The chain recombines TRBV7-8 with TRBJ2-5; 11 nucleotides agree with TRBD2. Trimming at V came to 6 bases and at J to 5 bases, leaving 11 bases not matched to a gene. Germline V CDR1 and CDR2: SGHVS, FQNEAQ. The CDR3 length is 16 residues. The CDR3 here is CASRQFRLAGRETQYF. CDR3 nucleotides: TGTGCCAGCAGACAATTTAGACTAGCGGGGAGGGAGACCCAGTACTTC.

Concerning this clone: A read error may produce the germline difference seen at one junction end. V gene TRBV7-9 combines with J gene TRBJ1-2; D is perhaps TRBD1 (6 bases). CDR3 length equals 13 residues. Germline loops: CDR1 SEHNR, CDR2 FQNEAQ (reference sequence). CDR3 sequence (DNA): TGTGCTAGCAGCTTATCGGACAGTCTTGGCTACACCTTC. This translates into CASSLSDSLGYTF. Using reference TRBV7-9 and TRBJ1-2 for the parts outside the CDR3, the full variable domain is DTGVSQNPRHKITKRGQNVTFRCDPISEHNRLYWYRQTLGQGPEFLTYFQNEAQLEKSRLLSDRFSAERPKGSFSTLEIQRTEQGDSAMYLCASSLSDSLGYTFGSGTRLTVV.

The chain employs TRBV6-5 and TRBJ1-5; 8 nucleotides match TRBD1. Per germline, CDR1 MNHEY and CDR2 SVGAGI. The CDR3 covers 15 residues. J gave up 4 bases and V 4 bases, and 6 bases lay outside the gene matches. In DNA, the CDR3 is TGTGCCAGCAGTTTAGACAGGGGTGGGAATCAGCCCCAGCATTTT. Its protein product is CASSLDRGGNQPQHF.

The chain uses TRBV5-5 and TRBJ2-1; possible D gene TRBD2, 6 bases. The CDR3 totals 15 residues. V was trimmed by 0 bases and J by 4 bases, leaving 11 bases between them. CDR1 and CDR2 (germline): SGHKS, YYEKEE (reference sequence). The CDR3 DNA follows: TGTGCCAGCAGCTTGGGTAGCGGAGTGTACAATGAGCAGTTCTTC. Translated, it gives CASSLGSGVYNEQFF.

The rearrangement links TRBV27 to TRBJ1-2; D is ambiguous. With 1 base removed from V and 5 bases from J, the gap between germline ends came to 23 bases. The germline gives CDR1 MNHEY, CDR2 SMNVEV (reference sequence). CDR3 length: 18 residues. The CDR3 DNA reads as TGTGCCAGCAGTTTATTCTCGTCCCCGGTTGGGCTTGGGTATGGCTACACCTTC. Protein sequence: CASSLFSSPVGLGYGYTF.

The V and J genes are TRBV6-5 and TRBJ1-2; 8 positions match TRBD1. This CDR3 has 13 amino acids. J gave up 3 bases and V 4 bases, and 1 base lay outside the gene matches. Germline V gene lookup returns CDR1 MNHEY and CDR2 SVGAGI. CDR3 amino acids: CASSLDRDYGYTF. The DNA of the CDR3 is TGTGCCAGCAGTTTGGACAGGGACTATGGCTACACCTTC.

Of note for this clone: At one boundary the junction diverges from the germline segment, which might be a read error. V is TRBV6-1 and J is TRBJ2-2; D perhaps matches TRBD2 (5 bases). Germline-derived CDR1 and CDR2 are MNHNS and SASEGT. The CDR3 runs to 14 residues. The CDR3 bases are TGTGCCAGCAGACGGGCTCCCTCAACCGGGGAGCTGCTTTTT. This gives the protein CASRRAPSTGELLF.

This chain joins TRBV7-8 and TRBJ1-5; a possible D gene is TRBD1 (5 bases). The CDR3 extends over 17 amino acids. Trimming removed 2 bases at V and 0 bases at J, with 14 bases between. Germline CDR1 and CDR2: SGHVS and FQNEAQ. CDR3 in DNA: TGTGCCAGCAGCTTAAGTTCTGGGGCCAATAGCAATCAGCCCCAGCATTTT. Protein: CASSLSSGANSNQPQHF.

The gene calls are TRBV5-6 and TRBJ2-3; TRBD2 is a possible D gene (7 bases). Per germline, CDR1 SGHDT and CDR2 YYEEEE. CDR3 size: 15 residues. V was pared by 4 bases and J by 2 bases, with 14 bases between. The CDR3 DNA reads TGTGCCAGCAGCCACGGGGGGCCTCCCACAGATACGCAGTATTTT. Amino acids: CASSHGGPPTDTQYF.